This TCR beta chain came from a study of cytomegalovirus exposure and HLA in healthy donors. General study points: A few CMV-associated chains proved CMV antigen-specific in vitro.

To note about this clone: Its antigen is unidentified.

PCR employed 60 Vbeta and 13 Jbeta primers. The data were produced by immunoSEQ multiplex PCR, yet TCRdb's version contains in-frame clones alone and is incomplete. This table holds 210,000 or so clones, approximately 82% found once. Germline V gene data show CDR1 as SGHKS and CDR2 as YYEKEE (reference sequence). V gave up 0 bases and J gave up 1 base; unmatched junction bases: 2. The CDR3 is 16 amino acids. The chain joins TRBV5-5 to TRBJ1-5; 9 bases align to TRBD1. The specimen was PBMCs. This receptor was identified in a woman between 50 and 59 years old in good health and CMV-seropositive. In nucleotides, the CDR3 is TGTGCCAGCAGCTTGGACGACAGGGGGAGCAATCAGCCCCAGCATTTT. This translates into CASSLDDRGSNQPQHF.